These T cell receptor beta chains were read from a single sample in a study of T cell responses to AZD1222 COVID-19 vaccine. TCRdb's table, derived via immunoSEQ multiplex PCR, lists solely in-frame clones and lacks some. The repertoire holds 95,000 to 100,000 clones, approximately 84% seen once, with 16% in the top ten. Sequenced material: peripheral blood, taken on day 0 of AZD1222 vaccination. All receptors derive from an adult in good health. The CDR3 runs from the conserved cysteine through the conserved F or W. The D gene is left open where the match is weak. Clone size is not always given. Where it is, it says once, few, many or a class for expanded clones.

D gene	V gene	CDR3 length	clone size	J gene	CDR3 protein	CDR3 DNA
.	TRBV7-9	14	few	TRBJ2-7	CGSSIRDGGEEQYF	TGTGGCAGCTCTATCCGGGACGGGGGAGAAGAGCAGTACTTC
TRBD2	TRBV6-1	15	.	TRBJ2-7	CASSEELAGGYEQYF	TGTGCCAGCAGTGAAGAACTAGCGGGAGGGTACGAGCAGTACTTC
TRBD2	TRBV27	16	.	TRBJ2-4	CASSWGLAGAKNIQYF	TGTGCCAGCAGTTGGGGACTAGCGGGAGCCAAAAACATTCAGTACTTC
.	TRBV19	12	.	TRBJ2-1	CASSILRDEQFF	TGTGCCAGTAGTATCCTTAGGGATGAGCAGTTCTTC
TRBD2	TRBV25-1	14	.	TRBJ2-3	CASSQIAGAGTQYF	TGTGCCAGCAGTCAGATAGCGGGAGCAGGCACGCAGTATTTT
.	TRBV28	15	.	TRBJ1-2	CASSFPTGTPALYTF	TGTGCCAGCAGTTTCCCGACCGGGACACCAGCCTTGTACACCTTC
TRBD2	TRBV25-1	16	.	TRBJ2-2	CASTRRREAGDGELFF	TGTGCCAGCACCCGTCGGCGGGAGGCTGGGGACGGGGAGCTGTTTTTT
TRBD1	TRBV7-9	14	.	TRBJ1-2	CASSIGQALLGYTF	TGTGCCAGCAGTATTGGACAGGCCCTTTTGGGCTACACCTTC
TRBD2	TRBV19	14	.	TRBJ2-7	CASSMGGSSYEQYF	TGTGCCAGTAGTATGGGCGGGAGCTCCTACGAGCAGTACTTC
TRBD2	TRBV2	18	.	TRBJ2-3	CASGWTLAGAMGTDTQYF	TGTGCCAGCGGCTGGACTCTAGCGGGTGCGATGGGCACAGATACGCAGTATTTT
.	TRBV6-1	15	.	TRBJ2-7	CASSEWAGATYEQYF	TGTGCCAGCAGTGAGTGGGCAGGCGCGACCTACGAGCAGTACTTC
TRBD2	TRBV5-4	13	.	TRBJ2-4	CAYAAGESNIQYF	TGTGCGTATGCGGCGGGAGAATCGAACATTCAGTACTTC
.	TRBV9	15	.	TRBJ1-6	CASSVDSGKDSPLHF	TGTGCCAGCAGCGTAGATTCAGGGAAGGATTCACCCCTCCACTTT
.	TRBV5-8	15	.	TRBJ1-5	CASSSDSDSNQPQHF	TGTGCCAGCAGCTCAGACAGCGATAGCAATCAGCCCCAGCATTTT
.	TRBV5-1	14	.	TRBJ1-2	CASSSDGQIYGYTF	TGCGCCAGCAGCTCCGATGGACAGATTTATGGCTACACCTTC
.	TRBV12-5	13	once	TRBJ1-5	CASGLVLGQPQHF	TGTGCTAGTGGTTTGGTACTAGGTCAGCCCCAGCATTTT
TRBD1	TRBV7-2	15	.	TRBJ1-2	CASSHVTRTGPGYTF	TGTGCCAGCAGCCACGTCACAAGGACAGGGCCCGGCTACACCTTC
.	TRBV2	13	.	TRBJ2-1	CASSEGLPLEQFF	TGTGCCAGCAGTGAAGGGCTACCCCTCGAGCAGTTCTTC
.	TRBV18	14	.	TRBJ1-2	CASSPGGEFRGYTF	TGTGCCAGCTCACCAGGGGGCGAATTTCGTGGCTACACCTTC
TRBD2	TRBV9	15	.	TRBJ2-1	CASSGEGGSYNEQFF	TGTGCCAGCAGCGGGGAGGGAGGCTCCTACAATGAGCAGTTCTTC
TRBD1	TRBV5-1	16	.	TRBJ2-7	CASSLLTGQGAREQYF	TGCGCCAGCAGCCTACTGACGGGACAGGGGGCCCGCGAGCAGTACTTC
.	TRBV28	15	.	TRBJ2-4	CASSLSGAGKNIQYF	TGTGCCAGCAGTTTGTCAGGGGCGGGCAAAAACATTCAGTACTTC
.	TRBV11-1	14	few	TRBJ1-4	CASSSTGESEKLFF	TGTGCCAGCAGCTCGACGGGGGAATCTGAAAAACTGTTTTTT
TRBD1	TRBV9	13	.	TRBJ2-7	CASSVGTGREQYF	TGTGCCAGCAGCGTAGGGACAGGTCGCGAGCAGTACTTC
TRBD1	TRBV27	16	.	TRBJ2-3	CASKLGDRGSTDTQYF	TGTGCCAGCAAACTAGGGGACAGGGGTAGCACAGATACGCAGTATTTT
TRBD1	TRBV4-1	16	.	TRBJ1-4	CASSQGKGATNEKLFF	TGCGCCAGCAGCCAGGGAAAGGGGGCGACTAATGAAAAACTGTTTTTT
TRBD1	TRBV28	17	.	TRBJ1-5	CASSPGQGKTSNQPQHF	TGTGCCAGCAGTCCGGGACAGGGAAAAACAAGCAATCAGCCCCAGCATTTT
.	TRBV14	13	.	TRBJ2-5	CASSLGTDGTQYF	TGTGCCAGCAGCCTGGGGACCGATGGGACCCAGTACTTC